A single sample is the source of the 13 T cell receptor beta chains below, sequenced in a study of identical twins. TCRdb redid the calling of the 5' RACE reads with MiXCR, one entry per CDR3 protein. This sample has fewer than 350,000 distinct CDR3 sequences, with 8% to 9% found just once. The sample also formed part of further work on yellow fever vaccine responses in identical twins.

What was sequenced was memory (CD45RO+) T cells sorted from blood. The receptors were gathered from a woman between 18 and 29 years old in good health.

This clonotype was observed once. The chain employs TRBV3-1 and TRBJ1-1, with no clear D. The ends were cut back, 10 bases at V and 1 base at J, with 19 bases in the middle. Per the germline V gene, CDR1 is LGHDT and CDR2 is YNNKEL (reference sequence). The CDR3 loop spans 15 amino acids. The CDR3 here is CATCQDPGQNTEAFF. The CDR3 bases are TGTGCCACCTGCCAAGATCCCGGGCAGAACACTGAAGCTTTCTTT.

Only a few counts were recorded for this clonotype. The V call is TRBV11-2, the J call TRBJ2-3; possibly TRBD2 for D (5 bases). Between the trimmed V and J ends, which lost 7 bases and 6 bases, there was a span of 11 bases. The V gene's germline CDR1 is SGHAT and CDR2 FQNNGV. This CDR3 is built from 12 residues. In DNA form, the CDR3 reads TGTGCCAGCACAAGCGGTCTGGATACGCAGTATTTT. Its translation is CASTSGLDTQYF. The variable domain in full, completed from reference TRBV11-2 and TRBJ2-3, reads EAGVAQSPRYKIIEKRQSVAFWCNPISGHATLYWYQQILGQGPKLLIQFQNNGVVDDSQLPKDRFSAERLKGVDSTLKIQPAKLEDSAVYLCASTSGLDTQYFGPGTRLTVL.

This clonotype was seen ten or more times. This sequence joins TRBV24-1 and TRBJ2-1, with 8 bases aligning to TRBD2. The CDR3 length is 16 residues. Germline values: CDR1 KGHDR, CDR2 SFDVKD. J lost 8 bases, V lost 3 bases, and 11 bases had no gene match. CDR3 residues: CATSDPMGGRRDEQFF. CDR3 in DNA: TGTGCCACCAGTGATCCCATGGGCGGGAGGCGAGATGAGCAGTTCTTC.

This clonotype has only a few counts. J is TRBJ2-1 and V is TRBV6-5; 7 bases align to TRBD1. Trimming removed 2 bases from V and 6 bases from J; junction bases left unmatched: 4. This CDR3 contains 14 residues. Germline CDR1 reads MNHEY; CDR2 reads SVGAGI. The CDR3, as DNA: TGTGCCAGCAGTTACGTTGACAGGGCCAATGAGCAGTTCTTC. This codes for CASSYVDRANEQFF.

This clonotype came up once. A read error is possible here, since a much larger clone lies one base away. The rearrangement joins TRBV3-1 to TRBJ2-1; 13 nucleotides match TRBD2. The germline gives CDR1 LGHDT, CDR2 YNNKEL (reference sequence). CDR3 length: 17 residues. This CDR3 is CARSQGLTSGRGNEQFF. CDR3 in DNA: TGTGCCAGAAGCCAAGGCCTAACTAGCGGGAGGGGTAATGAGCAGTTCTTC.

The chain joins TRBV20-1 to TRBJ1-2, with TRBD1 matching over 8 bases. The CDR3 totals 14 residues. Germline assignment: CDR1 DFQATT and CDR2 SNEGSKA (reference sequence). The V and J ends lost 5 bases and 2 bases, in that order; junction bases with no gene match: 7. The CDR3 DNA reads as TGCAGTGCTGTGGTACAGGGGGTGAACTATGGCTACACCTTC. Residues: CSAVVQGVNYGYTF.

The rearrangement links TRBV6-5 to TRBJ2-2; 8 nucleotides agree with TRBD1. The ends lost 2 bases at V and 7 bases at J; junction bases unmatched: 6. The CDR3 is 15 residues long. Germline assignment: CDR1 MNHEY and CDR2 SVGAGI. CDR3 sequence: CASSYDQGAGGELFF. For the CDR3, the DNA is TGTGCCAGCAGTTACGATCAGGGGGCGGGCGGGGAGCTGTTTTTT.

At least ten counts were recorded for this clonotype. V and J are TRBV7-2 and TRBJ2-7; TRBD2 matches 9 bases. The germline CDR1 and CDR2 sequences are SGHTA and FQGNSA. Unmatched junction bases numbered 8, after V lost 1 base and J lost 7 bases. The CDR3 runs 15 residues. The CDR3 loop is CASSLDPTSGKEQYF. Written as DNA, the CDR3 is TGTGCCAGCAGCTTAGACCCGACTAGCGGAAAAGAGCAGTACTTC.

The sample holds a few counts of this clonotype. The V call is TRBV20-1, the J call TRBJ1-1, with a weak D call TRBD1 (5 bases). In germline, CDR1 is DFQATT, CDR2 SNEGSKA (reference sequence). This CDR3 contains 12 residues. For the CDR3, the DNA is TGCGTTCCGGGGCTTGCGAACACTGAAGCTTTCTTT. Protein sequence: CVPGLANTEAFF.

At least ten counts were recorded for this clonotype. The chain has TRBV12-3 or TRBV12-4 and TRBJ2-7; D is undetermined. V was shortened by 2 bases and J by 6 bases, with 14 bases between the two germline ends. The CDR3 length is 14 residues. Here the CDR3 reads CASSLWAQPSEQYV. CDR3 coding DNA: TGTGCCAGCAGTTTATGGGCACAACCCAGCGAGCAGTACGTC.

This chain links TRBV14 with TRBJ2-5, with 7 bases matching TRBD2. J was trimmed by 3 bases and V by 1 base; bases with no gene match: 5. From germline, CDR1 is SGHDN and CDR2 FVKESK. The CDR3 runs to 15 residues. The chain's CDR3 is CASSQVGGGKETQYF. The CDR3 nucleotides read TGTGCCAGCAGCCAAGTCGGCGGGGGTAAAGAGACCCAGTACTTC. The variable domain in full, with the rest retrieved from reference TRBV14 and TRBJ2-5, is EAGVTQFPSHSVIEKGQTVTLRCDPISGHDNLYWYRRVMGKEIKFLLHFVKESKQDESGMPNNRFLAERTGGTYSTLKVQPAELEDSGVYFCASSQVGGGKETQYFGPGTRLLVL.

This clonotype occurred a few times. The V call is TRBV7-3, the J call TRBJ2-1; the D gene is possibly TRBD2 (6 bases). V shed 1 base and J shed 3 bases, with 10 bases lying between them. Looked up from germline, CDR1 is SGHTA and CDR2 is FQGTGA. CDR3 size: 15 residues. This CDR3 is CASSLIGSGYNEQFF. CDR3 coding DNA: TGTGCCAGCAGCTTAATTGGTAGCGGCTACAATGAGCAGTTCTTC.

This chain links TRBV7-6 with TRBJ2-2; tentatively, D is TRBD1 or TRBD2 (6 bases each). CDR3 length equals 21 residues. The V gene lost 5 bases and the J gene lost 1 base, with 29 bases spanning the gap. The germline CDR1 and CDR2 sequences are SGHVS and FNYEAQ. CDR3 residues: CASSARNHFFIRGQNTGELFF. CDR3 nucleotide sequence: TGTGCCAGCAGCGCCCGAAACCACTTTTTCATCCGGGGGCAGAACACCGGGGAGCTGTTTTTT.